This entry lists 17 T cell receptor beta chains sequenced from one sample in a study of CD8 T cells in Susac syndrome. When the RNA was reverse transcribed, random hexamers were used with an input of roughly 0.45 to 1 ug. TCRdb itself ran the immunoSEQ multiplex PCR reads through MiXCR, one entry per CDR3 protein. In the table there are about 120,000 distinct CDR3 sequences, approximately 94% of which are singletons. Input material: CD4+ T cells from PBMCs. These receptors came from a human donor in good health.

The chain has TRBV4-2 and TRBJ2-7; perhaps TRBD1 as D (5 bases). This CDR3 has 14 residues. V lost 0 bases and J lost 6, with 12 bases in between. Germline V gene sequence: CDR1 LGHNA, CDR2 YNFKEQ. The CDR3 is CASSQDPGRGEQYF. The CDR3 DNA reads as TGTGCCAGCAGCCAAGACCCCGGAAGGGGCGAGCAGTACTTC.

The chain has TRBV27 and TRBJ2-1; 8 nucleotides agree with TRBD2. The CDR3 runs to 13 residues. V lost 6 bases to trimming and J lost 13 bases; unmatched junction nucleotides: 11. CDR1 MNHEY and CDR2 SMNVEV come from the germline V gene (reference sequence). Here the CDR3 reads CASRPRRAGGQFF. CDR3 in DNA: TGTGCCAGCAGGCCAAGAAGGGCGGGGGGCCAGTTCTTC.

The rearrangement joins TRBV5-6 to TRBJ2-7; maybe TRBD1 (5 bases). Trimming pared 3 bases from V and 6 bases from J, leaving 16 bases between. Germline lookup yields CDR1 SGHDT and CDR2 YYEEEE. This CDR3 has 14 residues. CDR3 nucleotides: TGTGCCAGCAGCTGGGATGATCAGGGTGCCGAGCAGTACTTC. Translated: CASSWDDQGAEQYF.

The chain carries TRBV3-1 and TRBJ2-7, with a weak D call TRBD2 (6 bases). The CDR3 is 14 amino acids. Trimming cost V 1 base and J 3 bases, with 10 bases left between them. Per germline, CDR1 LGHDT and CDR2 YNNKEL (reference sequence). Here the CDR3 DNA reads TGTGCCAGCAGCCAAGTGGGGACTGTCTACGAGCAGTACTTC. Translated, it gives CASSQVGTVYEQYF.

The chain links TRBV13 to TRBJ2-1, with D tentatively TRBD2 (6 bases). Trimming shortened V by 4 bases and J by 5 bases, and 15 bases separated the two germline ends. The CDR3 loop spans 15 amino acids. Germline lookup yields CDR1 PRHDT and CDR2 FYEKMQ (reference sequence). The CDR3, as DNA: TGTGCCAGCAGCTACGGGACTCCAAGGGACAATGAGCAGTTCTTC. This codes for CASSYGTPRDNEQFF.

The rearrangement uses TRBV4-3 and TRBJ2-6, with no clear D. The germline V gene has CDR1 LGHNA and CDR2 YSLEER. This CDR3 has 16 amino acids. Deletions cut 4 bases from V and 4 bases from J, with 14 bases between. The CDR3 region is CASSLLSGSGANVLTF. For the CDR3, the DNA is TGCGCCAGCAGCCTCCTATCAGGCTCCGGGGCCAACGTCCTGACTTTC.

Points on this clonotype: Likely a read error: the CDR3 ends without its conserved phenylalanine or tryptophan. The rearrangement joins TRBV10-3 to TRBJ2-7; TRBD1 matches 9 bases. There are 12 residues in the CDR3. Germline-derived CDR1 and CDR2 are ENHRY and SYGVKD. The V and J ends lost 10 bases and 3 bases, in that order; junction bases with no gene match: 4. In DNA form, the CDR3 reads TGTGCCACCGGGACAGGGAACTACGAGCAGTACCTC. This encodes CATGTGNYEQYL.

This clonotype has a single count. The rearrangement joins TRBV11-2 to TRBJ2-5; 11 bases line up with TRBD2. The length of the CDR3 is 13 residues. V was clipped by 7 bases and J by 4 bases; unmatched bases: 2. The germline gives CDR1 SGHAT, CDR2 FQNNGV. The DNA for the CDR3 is TGTGCCAGCACCCTAGCGGGAGGAGAGACCCAGTACTTC. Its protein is CASTLAGGETQYF.

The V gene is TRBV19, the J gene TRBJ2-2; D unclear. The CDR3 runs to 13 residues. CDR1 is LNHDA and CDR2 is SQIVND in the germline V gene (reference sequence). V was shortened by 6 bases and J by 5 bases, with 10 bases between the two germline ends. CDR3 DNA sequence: TGTGCCAGTAGAGGGCCCGGAACCGGGGAGCTGTTTTTT. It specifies CASRGPGTGELFF.

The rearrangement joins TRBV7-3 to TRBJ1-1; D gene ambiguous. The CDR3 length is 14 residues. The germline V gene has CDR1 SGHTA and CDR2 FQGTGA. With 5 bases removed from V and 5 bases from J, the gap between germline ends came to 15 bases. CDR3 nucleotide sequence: TGTGCCAGCAGCCCCCTCCCGGAAGGGACTGAAGCTTTCTTT. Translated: CASSPLPEGTEAFF.

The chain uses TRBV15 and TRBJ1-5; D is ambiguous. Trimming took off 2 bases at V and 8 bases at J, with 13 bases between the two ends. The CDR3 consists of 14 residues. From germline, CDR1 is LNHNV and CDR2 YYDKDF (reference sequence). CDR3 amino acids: CATSRHGGMKPQHF. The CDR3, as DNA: TGTGCCACCAGCAGACATGGTGGTATGAAGCCCCAGCATTTT.

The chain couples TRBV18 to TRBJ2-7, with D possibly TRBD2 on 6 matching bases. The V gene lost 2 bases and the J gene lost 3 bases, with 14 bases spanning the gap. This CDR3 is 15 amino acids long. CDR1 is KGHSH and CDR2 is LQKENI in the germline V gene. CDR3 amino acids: CASSPGEAGSYEQYF. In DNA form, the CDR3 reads TGTGCCAGCTCACCAGGGGAGGCGGGGAGCTACGAGCAGTACTTC.

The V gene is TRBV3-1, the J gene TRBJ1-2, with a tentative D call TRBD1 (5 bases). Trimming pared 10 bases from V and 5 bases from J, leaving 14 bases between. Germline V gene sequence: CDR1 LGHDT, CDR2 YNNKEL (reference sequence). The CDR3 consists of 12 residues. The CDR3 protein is CATREGLYGYTF. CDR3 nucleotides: TGTGCCACCAGGGAGGGACTTTATGGCTACACCTTC.

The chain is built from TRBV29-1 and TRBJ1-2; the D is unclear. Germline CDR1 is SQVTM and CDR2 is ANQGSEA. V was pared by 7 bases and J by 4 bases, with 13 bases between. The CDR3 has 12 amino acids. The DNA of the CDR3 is TGCAGCGCCGGTGAAACAGCCTATGGCTACACCTTC. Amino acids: CSAGETAYGYTF.

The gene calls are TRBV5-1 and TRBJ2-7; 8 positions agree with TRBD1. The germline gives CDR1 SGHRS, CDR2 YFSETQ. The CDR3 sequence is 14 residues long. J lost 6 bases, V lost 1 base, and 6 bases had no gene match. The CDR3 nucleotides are TGCGCCAGCAGCTTGCGACAGGGGCTTGGCGAGCAGTACTTC. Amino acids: CASSLRQGLGEQYF.

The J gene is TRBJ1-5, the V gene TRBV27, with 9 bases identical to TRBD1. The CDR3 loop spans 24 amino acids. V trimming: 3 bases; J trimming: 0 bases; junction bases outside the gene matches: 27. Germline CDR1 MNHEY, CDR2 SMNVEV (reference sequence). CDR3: CASSFPGQGRGLSPYHNSNQPQHF. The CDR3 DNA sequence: TGTGCCAGCAGTTTCCCGGGACAGGGTAGGGGTTTATCACCTTACCACAATAGCAATCAGCCCCAGCATTTT.

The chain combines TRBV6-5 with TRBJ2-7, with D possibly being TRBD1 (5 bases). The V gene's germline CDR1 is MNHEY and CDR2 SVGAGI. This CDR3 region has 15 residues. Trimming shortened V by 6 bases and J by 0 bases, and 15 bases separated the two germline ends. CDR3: CASRLLPQGSYEQYF. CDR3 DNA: TGTGCCAGCAGACTACTCCCCCAGGGCTCCTACGAGCAGTACTTC.